Listed below are T cell receptor beta chains from one sample, sequenced in a study of vaccination and CD4 T cells after COVID-19. TCRdb reanalysed the PCR reads using MiXCR and keeps one entry per CDR3 protein. The sample lists some 6,900 distinct CDR3 sequences, 33% seen once, with under 13% in the top ten. Their antigens are not known. The source material was CD4+ T cells from blood, cultured in vitro. The receptors were sampled from a human donor in good health. The conserved cysteine and the conserved F or W are not part of the CDR3 here. D genes are given only for firm matches.

V: TRBV20-1
J: TRBJ1-5
D: -
CDR3: SAQGLGNQPQH

V: TRBV11-2
J: TRBJ1-2
D: TRBD1
CDR3: ASSRTGYGYT

V: TRBV28
J: TRBJ1-2
D: TRBD1
CDR3: ASINRGAGYT

V: TRBV7-2
J: TRBJ2-7
D: -
CDR3: ASSFRRASYEQY

V: TRBV28
J: TRBJ1-2
D: -
CDR3: ASSLPHRENYGYT

V: TRBV20-1
J: TRBJ1-6
D: TRBD1
CDR3: SATLGTGWSPLH

V: TRBV15
J: TRBJ2-7
D: TRBD2
CDR3: ATSASYGGLAGALRVDEQY

V: TRBV20-1
J: TRBJ2-1
D: -
CDR3: SARSDEQF

V: TRBV6-5
J: TRBJ1-5
D: -
CDR3: ASSYGRGVSNQPQH

V: TRBV5-1
J: TRBJ1-1
D: TRBD1
CDR3: ASGQGEDTEAF

V: TRBV20-1
J: TRBJ1-6
D: -
CDR3: SARDSGNSANSPLH

V: TRBV2
J: TRBJ2-5
D: TRBD1
CDR3: ASSLTGETQY

V: TRBV10-3
J: TRBJ2-7
D: TRBD1
CDR3: AISESRTGYEQY

V: TRBV20-1
J: TRBJ2-1
D: -
CDR3: SANNLAGSYNEQF

V: TRBV15
J: TRBJ2-3
D: -
CDR3: ATSRGQGTDTQY

V: TRBV15
J: TRBJ2-7
D: -
CDR3: ATSSLGSTYEQY

V: TRBV20-1
J: TRBJ1-1
D: TRBD1
CDR3: SARLAAGTGRAF

V: TRBV7-2
J: TRBJ2-7
D: TRBD2
CDR3: ASSLAGGPREQY

V: TRBV9
J: TRBJ2-2
D: -
CDR3: ASSVTPDTGELF

V: TRBV6-4
J: TRBJ2-1
D: -
CDR3: ASALVEGGNEQF

V: TRBV20-1
J: TRBJ1-6
D: -
CDR3: SARTADNSPLH

V: TRBV20-1
J: TRBJ1-1
D: -
CDR3: SAFPRGGTEAF

V: TRBV5-4
J: TRBJ2-5
D: TRBD2
CDR3: ASSSGTSGRTGETQY

V: TRBV24-1
J: TRBJ2-5
D: TRBD1
CDR3: ATSGQGALETQY

V: TRBV7-2
J: TRBJ1-1
D: -
CDR3: ASSLAGVNTEAF

V: TRBV29-1
J: TRBJ1-2
D: -
CDR3: SVDSRGMFHGYT

V: TRBV24-1
J: TRBJ2-1
D: TRBD1
CDR3: ATSGRTGGIGEQF

V: TRBV20-1
J: TRBJ2-5
D: TRBD1
CDR3: SARAPRGDRGPQY